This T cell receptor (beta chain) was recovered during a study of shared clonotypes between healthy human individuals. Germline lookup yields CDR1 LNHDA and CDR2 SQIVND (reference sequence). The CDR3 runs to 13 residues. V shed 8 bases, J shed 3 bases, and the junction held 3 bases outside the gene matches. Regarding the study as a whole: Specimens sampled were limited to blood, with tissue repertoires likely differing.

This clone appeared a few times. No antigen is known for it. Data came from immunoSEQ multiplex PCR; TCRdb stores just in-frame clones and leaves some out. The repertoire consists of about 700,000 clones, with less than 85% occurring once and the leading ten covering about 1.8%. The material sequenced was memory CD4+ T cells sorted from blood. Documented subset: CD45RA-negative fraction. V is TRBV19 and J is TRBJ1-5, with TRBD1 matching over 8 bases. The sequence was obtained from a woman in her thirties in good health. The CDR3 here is CASQGQVNQPQHF. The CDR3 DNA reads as TGTGCCAGTCAGGGACAGGTCAATCAGCCCCAGCATTTT.